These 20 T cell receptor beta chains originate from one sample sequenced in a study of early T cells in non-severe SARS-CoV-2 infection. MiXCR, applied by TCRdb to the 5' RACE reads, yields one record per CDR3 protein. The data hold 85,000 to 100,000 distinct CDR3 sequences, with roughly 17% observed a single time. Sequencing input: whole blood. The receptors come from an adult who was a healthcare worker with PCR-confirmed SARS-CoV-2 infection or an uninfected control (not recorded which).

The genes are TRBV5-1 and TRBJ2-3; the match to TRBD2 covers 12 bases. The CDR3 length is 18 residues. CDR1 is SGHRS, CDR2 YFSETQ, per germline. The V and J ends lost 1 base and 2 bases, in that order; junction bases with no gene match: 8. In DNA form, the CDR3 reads TGCGCCAGCAGCTTGCTAGCGACTAGCGGGAGTTTCACAGATACGCAGTATTTT. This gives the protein CASSLLATSGSFTDTQYF.

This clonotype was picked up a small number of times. The chain's CDR3 is CATSRDGQGGTGANVLTF. The CDR3, as DNA: TGTGCCACCAGCAGAGATGGGCAGGGAGGAACTGGGGCCAACGTCCTGACTTTC. This chain uses TRBV15 with TRBJ2-6; TRBD2 is a possible D gene (6 bases). Trimming took 0 bases from V and 2 from J, leaving 14 bases between them. The CDR3 contains 18 residues. Germline assignment: CDR1 LNHNV and CDR2 YYDKDF (reference sequence).

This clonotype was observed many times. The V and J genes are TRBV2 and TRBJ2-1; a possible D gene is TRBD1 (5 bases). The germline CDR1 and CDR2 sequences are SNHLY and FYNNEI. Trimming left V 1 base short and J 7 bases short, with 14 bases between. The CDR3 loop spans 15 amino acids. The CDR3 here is CASSEVTEQRNEQFF. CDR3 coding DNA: TGTGCCAGCAGTGAAGTGACAGAACAGAGAAATGAGCAGTTCTTC.

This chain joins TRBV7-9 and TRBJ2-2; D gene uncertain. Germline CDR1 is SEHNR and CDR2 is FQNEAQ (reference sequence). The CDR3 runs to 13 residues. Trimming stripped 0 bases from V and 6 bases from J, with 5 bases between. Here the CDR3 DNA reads TGTGCCAGCAGCTTAGCTCCTTCCGGGGAGCTGTTTTTT. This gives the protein CASSLAPSGELFF. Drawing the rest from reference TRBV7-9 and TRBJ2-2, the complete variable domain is DTGVSQNPRHKITKRGQNVTFRCDPISEHNRLYWYRQTLGQGPEFLTYFQNEAQLEKSRLLSDRFSAERPKGSFSTLEIQRTEQGDSAMYLCASSLAPSGELFFGEGSRLTVL.

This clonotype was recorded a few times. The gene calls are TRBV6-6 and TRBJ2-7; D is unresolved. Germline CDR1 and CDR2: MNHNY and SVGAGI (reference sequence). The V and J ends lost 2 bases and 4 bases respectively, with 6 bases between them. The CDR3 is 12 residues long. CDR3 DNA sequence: TGTGCCAGCAGTTACCGTCCTTACGAGCAGTACTTC. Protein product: CASSYRPYEQYF.

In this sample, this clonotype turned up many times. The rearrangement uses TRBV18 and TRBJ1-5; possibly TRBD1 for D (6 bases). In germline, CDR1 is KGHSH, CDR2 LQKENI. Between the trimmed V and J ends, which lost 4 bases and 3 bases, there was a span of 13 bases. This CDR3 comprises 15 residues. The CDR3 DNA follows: TGTGCCAGCTCACTACAGGGACCCCTCAATCAGCCCCAGCATTTT. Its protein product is CASSLQGPLNQPQHF.

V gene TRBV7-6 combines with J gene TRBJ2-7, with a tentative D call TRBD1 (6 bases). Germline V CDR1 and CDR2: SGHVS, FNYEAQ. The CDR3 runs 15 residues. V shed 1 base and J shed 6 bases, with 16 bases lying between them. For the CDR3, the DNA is TGTGCCAGCAGCTTAGATCGGCAGGGGACCTCCGAGCAGTACTTC. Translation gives CASSLDRQGTSEQYF.

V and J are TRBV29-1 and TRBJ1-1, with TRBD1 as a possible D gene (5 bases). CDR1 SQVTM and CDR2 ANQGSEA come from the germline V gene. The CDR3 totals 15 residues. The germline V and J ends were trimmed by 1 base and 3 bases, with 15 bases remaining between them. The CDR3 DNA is TGCAGCGTTGAAGCAAGGGACTTTAGGGACACTGAAGCTTTCTTT. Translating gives CSVEARDFRDTEAFF. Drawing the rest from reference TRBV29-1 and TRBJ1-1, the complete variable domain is SAVISQKPSRDICQRGTSLTIQCQVDSQVTMMFWYRQQPGQSLTLIATANQGSEATYESGFVIDKFPISRPNLTFSTLTVSNMSPEDSSIYLCSVEARDFRDTEAFFGQGTRLTVV.

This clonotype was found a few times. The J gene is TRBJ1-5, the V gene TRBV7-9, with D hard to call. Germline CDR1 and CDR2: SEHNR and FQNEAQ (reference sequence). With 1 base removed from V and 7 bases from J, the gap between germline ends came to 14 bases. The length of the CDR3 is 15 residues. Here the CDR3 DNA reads TGTGCCAGCAGCTTAGACGGGCCCCCCAGGCAGCCCCAGCATTTT. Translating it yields CASSLDGPPRQPQHF. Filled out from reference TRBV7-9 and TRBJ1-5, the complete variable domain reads DTGVSQNPRHKITKRGQNVTFRCDPISEHNRLYWYRQTLGQGPEFLTYFQNEAQLEKSRLLSDRFSAERPKGSFSTLEIQRTEQGDSAMYLCASSLDGPPRQPQHFGDGTRLSIL.

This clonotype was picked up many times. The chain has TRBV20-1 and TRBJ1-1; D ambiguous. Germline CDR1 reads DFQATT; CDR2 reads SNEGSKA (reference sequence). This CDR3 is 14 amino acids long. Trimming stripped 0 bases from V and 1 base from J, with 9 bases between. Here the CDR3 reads CSARDAGRNTEAFF. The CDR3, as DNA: TGCAGTGCTAGAGATGCGGGGAGGAACACTGAAGCTTTCTTT.

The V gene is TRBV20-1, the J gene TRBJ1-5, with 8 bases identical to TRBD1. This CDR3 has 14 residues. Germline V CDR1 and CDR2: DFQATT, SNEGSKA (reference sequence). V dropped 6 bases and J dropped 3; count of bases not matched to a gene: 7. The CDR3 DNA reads TGCAGTGCACCGGACAGGGAGTCCAATCAGCCCCAGCATTTT. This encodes CSAPDRESNQPQHF.

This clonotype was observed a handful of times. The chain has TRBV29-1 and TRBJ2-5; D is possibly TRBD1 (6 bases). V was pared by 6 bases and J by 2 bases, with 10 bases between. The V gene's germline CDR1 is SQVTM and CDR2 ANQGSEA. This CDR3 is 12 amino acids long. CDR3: CSVHRAQETQYF. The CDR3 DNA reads TGCAGCGTCCACAGGGCTCAAGAGACCCAGTACTTC.

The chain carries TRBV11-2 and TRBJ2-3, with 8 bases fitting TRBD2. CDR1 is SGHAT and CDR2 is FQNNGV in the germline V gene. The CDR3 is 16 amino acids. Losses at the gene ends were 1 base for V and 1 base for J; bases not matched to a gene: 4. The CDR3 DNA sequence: TGTGCCAGCAGCTTAGGGCTAGCGGGCCGCACAGATACGCAGTATTTT. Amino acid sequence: CASSLGLAGRTDTQYF.

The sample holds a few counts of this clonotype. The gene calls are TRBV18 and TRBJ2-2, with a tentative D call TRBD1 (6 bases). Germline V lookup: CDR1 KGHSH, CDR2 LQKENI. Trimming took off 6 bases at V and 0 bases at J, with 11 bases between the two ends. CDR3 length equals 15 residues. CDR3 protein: CASSTGAANTGELFF. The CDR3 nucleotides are TGTGCCAGCTCGACAGGCGCCGCGAACACCGGGGAGCTGTTTTTT.

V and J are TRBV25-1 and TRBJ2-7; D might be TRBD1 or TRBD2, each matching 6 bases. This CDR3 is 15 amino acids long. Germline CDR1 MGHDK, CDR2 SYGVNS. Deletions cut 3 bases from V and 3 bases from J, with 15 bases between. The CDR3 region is CASSDAGGRYYEQYF. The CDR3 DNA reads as TGTGCCAGCAGTGATGCCGGGGGCAGATACTACGAGCAGTACTTC.

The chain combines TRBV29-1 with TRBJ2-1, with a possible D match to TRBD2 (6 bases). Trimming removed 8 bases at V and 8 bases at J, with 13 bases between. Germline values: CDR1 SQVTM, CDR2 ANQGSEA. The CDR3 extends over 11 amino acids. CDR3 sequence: CSLSVADEQFF. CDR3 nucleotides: TGCAGCCTATCAGTAGCGGATGAGCAGTTCTTC.

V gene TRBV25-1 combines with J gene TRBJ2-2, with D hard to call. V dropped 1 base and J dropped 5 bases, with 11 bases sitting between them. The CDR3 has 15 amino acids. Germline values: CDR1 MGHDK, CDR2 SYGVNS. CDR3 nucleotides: TGTGCCAGCAGTGAATCACGGCAACGAACCGGGGAGCTGTTTTTT. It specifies CASSESRQRTGELFF.

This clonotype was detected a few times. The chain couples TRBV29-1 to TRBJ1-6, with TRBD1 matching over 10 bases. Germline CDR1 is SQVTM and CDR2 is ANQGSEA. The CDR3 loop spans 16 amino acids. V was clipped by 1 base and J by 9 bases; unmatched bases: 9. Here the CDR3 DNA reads TGCAGCGTTGAAGGGGACCTGGACAGGGGGATTTCACCCCTCCACTTT. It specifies CSVEGDLDRGISPLHF.

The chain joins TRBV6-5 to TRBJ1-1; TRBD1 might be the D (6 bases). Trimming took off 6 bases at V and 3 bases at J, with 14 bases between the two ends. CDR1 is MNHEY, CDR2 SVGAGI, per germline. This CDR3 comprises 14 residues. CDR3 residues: CASSPSTGHTEAFF. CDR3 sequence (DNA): TGTGCCAGCAGCCCCTCCACAGGGCACACTGAAGCTTTCTTT.

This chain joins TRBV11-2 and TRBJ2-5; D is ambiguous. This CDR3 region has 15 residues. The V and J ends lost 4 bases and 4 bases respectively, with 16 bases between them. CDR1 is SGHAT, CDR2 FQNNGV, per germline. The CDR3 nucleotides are TGTGCCAGCAGCTCCCGCCCTTCGACCCCAGAGACCCAGTACTTC. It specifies CASSSRPSTPETQYF.